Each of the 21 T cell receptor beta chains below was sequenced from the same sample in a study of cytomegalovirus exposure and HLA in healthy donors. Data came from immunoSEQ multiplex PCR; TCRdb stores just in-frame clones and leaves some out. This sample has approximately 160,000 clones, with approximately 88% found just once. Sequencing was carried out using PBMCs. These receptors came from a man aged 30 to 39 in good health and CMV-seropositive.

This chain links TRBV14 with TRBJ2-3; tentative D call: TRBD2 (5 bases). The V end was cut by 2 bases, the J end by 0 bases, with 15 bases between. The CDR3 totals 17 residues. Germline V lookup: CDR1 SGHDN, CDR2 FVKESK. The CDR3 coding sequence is TGTGCCAGCAGCCAACTCGGGGTAGCGCGCAGCACAGATACGCAGTATTTT. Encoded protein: CASSQLGVARSTDTQYF. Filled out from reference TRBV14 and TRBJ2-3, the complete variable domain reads EAGVTQFPSHSVIEKGQTVTLRCDPISGHDNLYWYRRVMGKEIKFLLHFVKESKQDESGMPNNRFLAERTGGTYSTLKVQPAELEDSGVYFCASSQLGVARSTDTQYFGPGTRLTVL.

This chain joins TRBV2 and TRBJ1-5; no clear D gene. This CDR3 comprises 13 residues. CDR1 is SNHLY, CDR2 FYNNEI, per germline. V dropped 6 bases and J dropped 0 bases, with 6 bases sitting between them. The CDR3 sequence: CASRADSNQPQHF. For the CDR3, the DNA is TGTGCCAGCAGGGCGGATAGCAATCAGCCCCAGCATTTT.

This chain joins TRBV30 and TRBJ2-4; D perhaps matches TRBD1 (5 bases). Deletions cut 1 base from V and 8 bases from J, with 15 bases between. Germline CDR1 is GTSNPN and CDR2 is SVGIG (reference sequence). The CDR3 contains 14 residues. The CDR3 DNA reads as TGTGCCTGGAGTGGCACAGGCGCGGAAGACATTCAGTACTTC. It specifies CAWSGTGAEDIQYF. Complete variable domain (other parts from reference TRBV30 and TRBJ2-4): SQTIHQWPATLVQPVGSPLSLECTVEGTSNPNLYWYRQAAGRGLQLLFYSVGIGQISSEVPQNLSASRPQDRQFILSSKKLLLSDSGFYLCAWSGTGAEDIQYFGAGTRLSVL.

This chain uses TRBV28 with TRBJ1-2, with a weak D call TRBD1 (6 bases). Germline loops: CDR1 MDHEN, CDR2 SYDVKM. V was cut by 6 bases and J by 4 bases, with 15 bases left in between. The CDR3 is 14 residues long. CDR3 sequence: CASSDGQRAYGYTF. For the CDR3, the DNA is TGTGCCAGCAGCGACGGACAGAGGGCCTATGGCTACACCTTC.

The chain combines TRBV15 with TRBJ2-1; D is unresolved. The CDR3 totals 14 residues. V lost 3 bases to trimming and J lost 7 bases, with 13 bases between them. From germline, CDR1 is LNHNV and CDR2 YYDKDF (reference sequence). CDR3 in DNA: TGTGCCACCAGCAGGCGTCTCGTGTTGAATGAGCAGTTCTTC. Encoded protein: CATSRRLVLNEQFF.

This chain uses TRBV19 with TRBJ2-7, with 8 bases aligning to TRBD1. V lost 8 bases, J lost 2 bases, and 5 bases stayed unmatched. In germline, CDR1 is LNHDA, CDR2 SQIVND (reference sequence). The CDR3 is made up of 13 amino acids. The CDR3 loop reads CASGMTGAYEQYF. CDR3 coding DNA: TGTGCCAGTGGAATGACAGGGGCCTACGAGCAGTACTTC.

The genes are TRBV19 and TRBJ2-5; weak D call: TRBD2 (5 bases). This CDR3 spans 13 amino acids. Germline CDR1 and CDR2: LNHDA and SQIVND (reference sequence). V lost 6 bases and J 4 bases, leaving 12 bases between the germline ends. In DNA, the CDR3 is TGTGCCAGTAGATCCGCAAGCGGAGAGACCCAGTACTTC. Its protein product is CASRSASGETQYF.

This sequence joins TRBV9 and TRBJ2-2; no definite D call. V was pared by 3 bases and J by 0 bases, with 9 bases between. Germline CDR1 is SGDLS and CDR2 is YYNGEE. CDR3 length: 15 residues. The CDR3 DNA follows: TGTGCCAGCAGCGCCCCGAGAGCGAACACCGGGGAGCTGTTTTTT. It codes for CASSAPRANTGELFF.

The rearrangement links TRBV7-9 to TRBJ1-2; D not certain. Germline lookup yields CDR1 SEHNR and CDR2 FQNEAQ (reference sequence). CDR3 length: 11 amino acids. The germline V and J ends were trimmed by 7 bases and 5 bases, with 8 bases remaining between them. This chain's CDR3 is CASTREYGYTF. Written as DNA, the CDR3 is TGTGCCAGCACACGGGAGTATGGCTACACCTTC.

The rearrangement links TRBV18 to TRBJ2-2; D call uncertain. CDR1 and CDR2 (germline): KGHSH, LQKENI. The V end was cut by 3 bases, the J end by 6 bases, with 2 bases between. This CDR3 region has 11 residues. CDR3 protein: CASSPAGELFF. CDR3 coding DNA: TGTGCCAGCTCACCCGCCGGGGAGCTGTTTTTT.

CDR3 amino acids: CASSLAGVGTDTQYF. The CDR3 DNA follows: TGCGCCAGCAGCTTGGCGGGAGTGGGTACAGATACGCAGTATTTT. The chain links TRBV5-1 to TRBJ2-3, with a possible D match to TRBD2 (6 bases). Germline CDR1 SGHRS, CDR2 YFSETQ. Deletions cut 0 bases from V and 3 bases from J, with 11 bases between. There are 15 residues in the CDR3.

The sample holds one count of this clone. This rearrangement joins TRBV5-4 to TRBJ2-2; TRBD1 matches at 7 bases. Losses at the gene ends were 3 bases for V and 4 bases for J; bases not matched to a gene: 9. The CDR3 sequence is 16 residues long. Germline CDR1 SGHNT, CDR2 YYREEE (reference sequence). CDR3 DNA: TGTGCCAGCAGCTCGACAGGGAAGGGAATCACCGGGGAGCTGTTTTTT. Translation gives CASSSTGKGITGELFF.

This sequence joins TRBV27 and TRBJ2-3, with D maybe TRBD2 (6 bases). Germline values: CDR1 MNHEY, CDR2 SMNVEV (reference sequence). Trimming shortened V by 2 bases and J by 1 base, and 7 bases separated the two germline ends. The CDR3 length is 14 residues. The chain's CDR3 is CASSLERGTDTQYF. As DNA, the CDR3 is TGTGCCAGCAGTTTAGAGCGGGGCACAGATACGCAGTATTTT.

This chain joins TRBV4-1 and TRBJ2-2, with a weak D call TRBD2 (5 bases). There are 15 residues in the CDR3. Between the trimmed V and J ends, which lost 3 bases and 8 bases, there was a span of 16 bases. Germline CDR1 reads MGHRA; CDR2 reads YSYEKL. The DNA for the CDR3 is TGCGCCAGCAGCCAGGACGGGAATGCGGGTGGGGAGCTGTTTTTT. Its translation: CASSQDGNAGGELFF.

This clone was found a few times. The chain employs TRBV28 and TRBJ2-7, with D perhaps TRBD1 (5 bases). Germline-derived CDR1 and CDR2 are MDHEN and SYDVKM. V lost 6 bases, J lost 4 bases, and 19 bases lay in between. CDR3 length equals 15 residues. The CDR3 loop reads CASRDGAGYGYEQYF. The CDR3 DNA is TGTGCCAGCAGGGATGGGGCAGGGTACGGGTACGAGCAGTACTTC. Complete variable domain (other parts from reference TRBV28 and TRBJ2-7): DVKVTQSSRYLVKRTGEKVFLECVQDMDHENMFWYRQDPGLGLRLIYFSYDVKMKEKGDIPEGYSVSREKKERFSLILESASTNQTSMYLCASRDGAGYGYEQYFGPGTRLTVT.

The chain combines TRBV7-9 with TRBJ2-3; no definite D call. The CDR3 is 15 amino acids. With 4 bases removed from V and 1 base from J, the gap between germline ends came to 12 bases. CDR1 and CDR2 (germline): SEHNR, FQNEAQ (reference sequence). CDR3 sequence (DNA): TGTGCCAGCAGCTGGCTAGGAGAGGGCACAGATACGCAGTATTTT. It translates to CASSWLGEGTDTQYF. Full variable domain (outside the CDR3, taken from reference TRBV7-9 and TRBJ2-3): DTGVSQNPRHKITKRGQNVTFRCDPISEHNRLYWYRQTLGQGPEFLTYFQNEAQLEKSRLLSDRFSAERPKGSFSTLEIQRTEQGDSAMYLCASSWLGEGTDTQYFGPGTRLTVL.

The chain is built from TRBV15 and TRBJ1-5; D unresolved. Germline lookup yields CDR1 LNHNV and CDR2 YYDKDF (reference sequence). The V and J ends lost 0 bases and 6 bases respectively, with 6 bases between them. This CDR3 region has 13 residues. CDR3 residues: CATSRDGSQPQHF. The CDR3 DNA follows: TGTGCCACCAGCAGAGATGGGAGTCAGCCCCAGCATTTT.

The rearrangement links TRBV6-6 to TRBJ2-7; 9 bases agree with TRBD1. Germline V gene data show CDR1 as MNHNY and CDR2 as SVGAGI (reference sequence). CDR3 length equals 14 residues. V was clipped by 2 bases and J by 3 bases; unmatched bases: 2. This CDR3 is CASSYQGQGYEQYF. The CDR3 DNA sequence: TGTGCCAGCAGTTACCAGGGACAGGGCTACGAGCAGTACTTC.

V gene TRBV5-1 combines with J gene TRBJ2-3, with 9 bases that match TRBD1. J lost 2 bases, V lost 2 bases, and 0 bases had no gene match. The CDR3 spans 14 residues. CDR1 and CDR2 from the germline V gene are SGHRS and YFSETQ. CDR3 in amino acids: CASSLQGATDTQYF. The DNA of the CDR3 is TGCGCCAGCAGCTTACAGGGGGCCACAGATACGCAGTATTTT.

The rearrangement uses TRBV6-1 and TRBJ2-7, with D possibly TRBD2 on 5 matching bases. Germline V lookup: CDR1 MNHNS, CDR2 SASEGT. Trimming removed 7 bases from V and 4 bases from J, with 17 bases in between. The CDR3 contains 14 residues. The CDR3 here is CASTEGSAEYEQYF. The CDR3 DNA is TGTGCCAGCACCGAGGGTTCGGCCGAATACGAGCAGTACTTC.

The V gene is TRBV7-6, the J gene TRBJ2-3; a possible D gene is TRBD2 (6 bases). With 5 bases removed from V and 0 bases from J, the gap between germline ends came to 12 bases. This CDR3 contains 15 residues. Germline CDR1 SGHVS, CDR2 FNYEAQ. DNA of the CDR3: TGTGCCAGCAGCCCGGAGACTAGGAGCACAGATACGCAGTATTTT. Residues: CASSPETRSTDTQYF.